Reported below is one TCR beta chain. The data originate from a study of blood T cell repertoires in COVID-19. The germline V gene encodes CDR1 ENHRY and CDR2 SYGVKD. The CDR3 is made up of 12 amino acids. Trimming shortened V by 4 bases and J by 5 bases, and 9 bases separated the two germline ends. Method: immunoSEQ multiplex PCR; TCRdb's copy keeps in-frame clones and lacks some. This table has about 61,000 clones, around 88% appearing once. This clonotype was sampled from a human donor in a cohort sampled during active COVID-19. Specimen: peripheral blood. The chain uses TRBV10-3 and TRBJ2-7, with D perhaps TRBD2 (6 bases). CDR3 bases: TGTGCCATCAGTGGAGGGGAGGACGAGCAGTACTTC. Its protein is CAISGGEDEQYF.